This T cell receptor (beta chain) derives from a study of blood T cell repertoires in COVID-19 (dated by TCRdb to about 2020). Study-wide context: Samples covering the acute and convalescent phases of COVID-19 were provided by collaborators in the United States, Italy and Spain. Nearly every sample came with metadata listing a de-identified subject ID, COVID-19 status, age in years and sex. The samples were drawn from two sources: the first 160 participants of the ongoing ImmuneRACE study, and 1,200 or so subjects contributed by 6 global collaborators. The repertoires were released in a freely available public database meant as a resource for research on the immune response to SARS-CoV-2. Where available, HLA class I and class II types were taken from metadata supplied by the sample provider and were not determined by assay-based typing. The prospective study material was composed of cDNA or gDNA derived from T cells, B-cell-depleted T cells, or PBMCs. Subjects who had been exposed to COVID-19, were actively infected with it, or had recovered from it provided the deeply sampled blood TCRbeta repertoires that made up the dataset.

Each collaborating institution followed its own protocols to collect whole blood in K2EDTA tubes. For TCRbeta analysis, collaborators shipped samples in one of three forms: frozen whole blood, isolated PBMCs, or DNA extracted from either of those sample types. TCRbeta CDR3 regions were amplified from genomic DNA by means of the immunoSEQ Assay, a bias-controlled multiplex PCR. As for the original processing: The number of nucleated cells in each sample was estimated from the amplification of reference gene primers within the assay. Sequence reads were collapsed and filtered to measure the absolute abundance of every unique TCRbeta CDR3 rearrangement. For each sample, productive Simpson clonality was calculated as the square root of Simpson's diversity index over productive rearrangements. This immuneACCESS table, as held by TCRdb, lists in-frame sequences with V and J called but not all clones. Of the missing ones, under half trace to an unresolved V gene in checked studies; the others have no known cause. V and J calls plus clone size are reproduced from that table; the DNA served to infer D and trimming. The sample profile shows tens of thousands of clones; 85% to 90% of them were found once. Clones ranked in the top ten supply around 27% of the sample.

The investigation overall reported the following: The quantity of clinical and demographic metadata differed by source and by participant and was supplied without curation.

Of note for this clone: Its antigen remains unidentified. Nothing much larger sits one base from this clone, and base qualities are not available.

The cysteine opens and the phenylalanine closes a CDR3 of 15 amino acids. Only the CDR3 region is kept as DNA, spanning 45 bases read in frame from base 1. V has 3 bases trimmed and J has 7 bases trimmed; junction bases matching no gene number 7. Via the germline V gene, CDR1 is SGHTA and CDR2 FQGNSA. Sequencing was done on a sample of peripheral blood. The V and J segments used are TRBV7-2 and TRBJ2-1; TRBD2 fits 9 bases in the junction. This receptor was taken from a human donor in a cohort sampled during active COVID-19. The DNA reads as follows: TGTGCCAGCAGCTTCGCAGCGGGAGGCCTGAATGAGCAGTTCTTC. Its translation reads: CASSFAAGGLNEQFF.